Listed below are T cell receptor beta chains from one sample, sequenced in a study of siplizumab effects on memory and regulatory T cells. Sequencing used immunoSEQ multiplex PCR; TCRdb keeps in-frame clones, though not all of them. The table lists some 96,000 clones, roughly 93% of them singletons, with 1% to 1.5% in the top ten. The sample taken for sequencing was non-Treg CD4+ T cells sorted from blood. All receptors come from a human donor in good health. CDR3s leave out the opening cysteine and the closing phenylalanine or tryptophan. Fields, in order: V gene, CDR3 protein.

V: TRBV30; CDR3: AWNKQGGTGELF
V: TRBV28; CDR3: ASSFKGQGNNEQF
V: TRBV7-2; CDR3: ASSARGTSYNEQF
V: TRBV5-4; CDR3: ASSLGGLAGATYEQY
V: TRBV7-9; CDR3: ASSILDRVITAF
V: TRBV19; CDR3: ASSIGPPRPKNIQY
V: TRBV19; CDR3: ATRLAGTSTDTQY
V: TRBV6-4; CDR3: ASSDSWRITYEQY
V: TRBV5-4; CDR3: ASSDILSYEQY
V: TRBV11-1; CDR3: ASSPSGTEHNSPLH
V: TRBV6-1; CDR3: ASSVHMNTEAF
V: TRBV28; CDR3: ASSLVQVGEQY
V: TRBV2; CDR3: ASSSRETQY
V: TRBV5-1; CDR3: ASSLVAGVSETQY
V: TRBV29-1; CDR3: STSRGSVRNEQF
V: TRBV6-1; CDR3: ATLTSGDPHTQY
V: TRBV30; CDR3: AWSATGTGGLHGYT
V: TRBV5-4; CDR3: ASNPGAPRTYEQY
V: TRBV5-6; CDR3: ASSQWRGAGVQF
V: TRBV14; CDR3: ASSQGSRKTYEQY
V: TRBV11-2; CDR3: ASSLTRTGAAF
V: TRBV21-1; CDR3: ASSPNPGPRGNEQF
V: TRBV18; CDR3: ASSLPGGRVSEQY